The 15 T cell receptor beta chains listed next were all sequenced from one sample in a study of T cell responses to AZD1222 COVID-19 vaccine. Clones were sequenced by immunoSEQ multiplex PCR, and TCRdb holds only the in-frame ones, with some missing. Of around 140,000 clones listed, approximately 88% are singletons. The material sequenced was peripheral blood, taken 28 days after the second dose of the MenACWY control vaccine. The receptors here all came from an adult who received the MenACWY meningococcal vaccine as a control.

This chain links TRBV6-2 or TRBV6-3 with TRBJ2-7; 7 nucleotides match TRBD1. Per the germline V gene, CDR1 is MNHEY and CDR2 is SVGEGT. V dropped 7 bases and J dropped 2; count of bases not matched to a gene: 20. The CDR3 is made up of 18 amino acids. The CDR3 is CASIPDRQGLLRTYEQYF. DNA for the CDR3: TGTGCCAGCATCCCAGATAGACAGGGCTTACTCCGAACCTACGAGCAGTACTTC.

The gene calls are TRBV27 and TRBJ1-4, with D possibly being TRBD1 (5 bases). The germline CDR1 and CDR2 sequences are MNHEY and SMNVEV (reference sequence). The CDR3 length is 13 residues. Trimming left V 10 bases short and J 4 bases short, with 13 bases between. CDR3 coding DNA: TGTGCCACCGGACAATTCCTTAATGAAAAACTGTTTTTT. Protein sequence: CATGQFLNEKLFF.

The chain combines TRBV11-2 with TRBJ2-5, with D possibly being TRBD2 (7 bases). This CDR3 comprises 15 residues. Trimming took 3 bases from V and 5 from J, leaving 16 bases between them. Germline lookup yields CDR1 SGHAT and CDR2 FQNNGV. For the CDR3, the DNA is TGTGCCAGCAGCTTTGGGGGGGCCCTAACGGAGACCCAGTACTTC. The encoded protein is CASSFGGALTETQYF.

This clone was recorded only once. V usage is TRBV28 and J usage is TRBJ1-2, with D perhaps matching TRBD1 (5 bases). The germline V and J ends were trimmed by 2 bases and 3 bases, with 7 bases remaining between them. This CDR3 has 13 residues. The germline V gene has CDR1 MDHEN and CDR2 SYDVKM. CDR3 amino acids: CASSLGTDYGYTF. In DNA form, the CDR3 reads TGTGCCAGCAGTTTAGGGACGGACTATGGCTACACCTTC.

The rearrangement joins TRBV19 to TRBJ1-3; D may be TRBD1 (5 bases). The V gene lost 2 bases and the J gene lost 0 bases, with 17 bases spanning the gap. Germline V lookup: CDR1 LNHDA, CDR2 SQIVND (reference sequence). This CDR3 spans 18 amino acids. CDR3 loop: CASSINYGTINSGNTIYF. Written as DNA, the CDR3 is TGTGCCAGTAGTATAAACTACGGGACGATAAACTCTGGAAACACCATATATTTT.

The chain couples TRBV5-5 to TRBJ2-1; 7 nucleotides agree with TRBD2. The CDR3 is 15 residues long. J lost 0 bases, V lost 4 bases, and 4 bases had no gene match. The germline V gene encodes CDR1 SGHKS and CDR2 YYEKEE (reference sequence). As DNA, the CDR3 is TGTGCCAGCAGCACCCGGGGGGACTCCTACAATGAGCAGTTCTTC. Protein product: CASSTRGDSYNEQFF.

The chain is built from TRBV10-3 and TRBJ1-5; D is ambiguous. Trimming took 10 bases from V and 0 from J, leaving 10 bases between them. Germline values: CDR1 ENHRY, CDR2 SYGVKD. The CDR3 is 13 residues long. The CDR3 sequence is CATQPDSNQPQHF. The CDR3, as DNA: TGTGCCACCCAACCGGATAGCAATCAGCCCCAGCATTTT.

The chain joins TRBV6-5 to TRBJ1-5; 8 bases agree with TRBD1. The germline CDR1 and CDR2 sequences are MNHEY and SVGAGI. V shed 6 bases and J 1 base; nucleotides not matched to a gene: 5. The CDR3 consists of 15 residues. CDR3 sequence: CASRRRQGSNQPQHF. Here the CDR3 DNA reads TGTGCCAGCAGACGACGACAGGGGAGCAATCAGCCCCAGCATTTT.

The genes are TRBV20-1 and TRBJ1-1; D remains ambiguous. V lost 7 bases and J 6 bases, leaving 9 bases between the germline ends. This CDR3 comprises 10 residues. Germline V gene sequence: CDR1 DFQATT, CDR2 SNEGSKA (reference sequence). The CDR3 loop reads CSGVRPEAFF. The DNA of the CDR3 is TGCAGTGGAGTACGGCCTGAAGCTTTCTTT.

This clone was seen more than once but under ten times. The V call is TRBV28, the J call TRBJ1-2; tentatively, D is TRBD1 (6 bases). Germline loops: CDR1 MDHEN, CDR2 SYDVKM. This CDR3 comprises 14 residues. V lost 5 bases, J lost 5 bases, and 15 bases lay in between. CDR3 in DNA: TGTGCCAGCAGTGATCCGACAGGACGGTATGGCTACACCTTC. Amino acid sequence: CASSDPTGRYGYTF.

The chain couples TRBV11-3 to TRBJ2-1; 7 bases agree with TRBD2. Trimming took 3 bases from V and 4 from J; bases not matched to a gene: 9. Germline V gives CDR1 SGHNT, CDR2 YENEEA. The CDR3 extends over 16 amino acids. CDR3 sequence reads: CASSFGGDYSYNEQFF. As DNA, the CDR3 is TGTGCCAGCAGCTTCGGAGGGGACTATTCGTACAATGAGCAGTTCTTC.

V gene TRBV12-2 combines with J gene TRBJ2-7; the D call TRBD2 from the table was never checked on the DNA. TRBV12-2 is a known pseudogene. The CDR3 sequence is 20 residues long. The CDR3 region is CASRLEGLAGTSGYSYEQYF. The CDR3 nucleotides read TGTGCAAGTCGCTTAGAAGGACTGGCCGGCACTAGCGGTTACTCCTACGAGCAGTACTTC.

The chain recombines TRBV7-2 with TRBJ2-1; 10 bases match TRBD1. The length of the CDR3 is 15 residues. Losses at the gene ends were 2 bases for V and 3 bases for J; bases not matched to a gene: 1. The germline V gene has CDR1 SGHTA and CDR2 FQGNSA. The CDR3 nucleotides are TGTGCCAGCAGCTTAAGGGACAGGGGCTACAATGAGCAGTTCTTC. It translates to CASSLRDRGYNEQFF. Filled out from reference TRBV7-2 and TRBJ2-1, the complete variable domain reads GAGVSQSPSNKVTEKGKDVELRCDPISGHTALYWYRQSLGQGLEFLIYFQGNSAPDKSGLPSDRFSAERTGGSVSTLTIQRTQQEDSAVYLCASSLRDRGYNEQFFGPGTRLTVL.

This chain connects TRBV4-3 to TRBJ2-1; 10 bases line up with TRBD2. Germline V gene lookup returns CDR1 LGHNA and CDR2 YSLEER. The J segment lost 0 bases and the V segment lost 0 bases, leaving 11 bases of the junction unmatched. The CDR3 length is 20 residues. The CDR3 loop is CASSQEIILAGSSSYNEQFF. CDR3 bases: TGCGCCAGCAGCCAAGAAATAATACTAGCGGGAAGTAGCTCCTACAATGAGCAGTTCTTC.

This sequence joins TRBV19 and TRBJ1-5; 7 bases match TRBD1. V shed 5 bases and J 6 bases; nucleotides not matched to a gene: 16. This CDR3 has 17 amino acids. Germline V gene data show CDR1 as LNHDA and CDR2 as SQIVND (reference sequence). The CDR3 is CASSYRGKNSPSQPQHF. CDR3 coding DNA: TGTGCCAGTAGTTACAGGGGCAAAAACTCCCCTAGTCAGCCCCAGCATTTT.